Reported below is one T cell receptor beta chain. Its cognate antigen is unknown. The conserved final phenylalanine or tryptophan is absent from the CDR3, which likely points to a read error. This record belongs to a study of T cell repertoires in cytomegalovirus infection. For the study at large: From public TCR beta signatures came an indication of both CMV infection and matching HLA type. Whole-study results and caveats: CMV-specific TCR beta clonotypes restricted by HLA-C dominated the ex vivo response.

The V gene's germline CDR1 is SGHTA and CDR2 FQGNSA. The CDR3 has 18 residues. In TCRdb, the reads were re-called with MiXCR into one record per CDR3 protein. The sample lists under 600,000 distinct CDR3 sequences, 15% to 20% occurring once. The V gene is TRBV7-2, the J gene TRBJ2-1, with 12 bases aligning to TRBD2. The receptor's source is a human donor in good health (CMV status not recorded). Some clones in this sample may be carry-over from other donors' samples. Sequenced material: CD8+ T cells from PBMCs. Here the CDR3 DNA reads TGTGCAAGCAGCTTAGCGCGTCTAGCGGGAGGGAAAGGCAATGAGCAGTTCTTA. Translating gives CASSLARLAGGKGNEQFL.